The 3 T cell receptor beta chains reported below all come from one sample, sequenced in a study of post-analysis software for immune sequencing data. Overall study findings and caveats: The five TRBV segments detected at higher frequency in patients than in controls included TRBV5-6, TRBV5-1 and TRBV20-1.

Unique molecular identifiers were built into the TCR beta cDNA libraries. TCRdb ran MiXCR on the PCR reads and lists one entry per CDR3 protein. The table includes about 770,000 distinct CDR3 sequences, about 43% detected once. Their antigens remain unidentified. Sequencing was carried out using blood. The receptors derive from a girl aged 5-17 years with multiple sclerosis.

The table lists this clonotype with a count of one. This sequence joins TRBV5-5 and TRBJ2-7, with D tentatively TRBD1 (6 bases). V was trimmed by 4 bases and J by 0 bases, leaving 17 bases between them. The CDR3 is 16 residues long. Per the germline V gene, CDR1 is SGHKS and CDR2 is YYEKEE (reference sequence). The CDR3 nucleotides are TGTGCCAGCAGCCCAACAACAGGGCTACTCTCCTACGAGCAGTACTTC. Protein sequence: CASSPTTGLLSYEQYF.

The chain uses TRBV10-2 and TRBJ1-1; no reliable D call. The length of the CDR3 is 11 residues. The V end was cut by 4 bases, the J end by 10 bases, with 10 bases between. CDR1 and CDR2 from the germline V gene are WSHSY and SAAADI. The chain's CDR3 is CASSATHLAFF. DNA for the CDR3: TGCGCCAGCAGTGCTACTCACTTAGCTTTCTTT.

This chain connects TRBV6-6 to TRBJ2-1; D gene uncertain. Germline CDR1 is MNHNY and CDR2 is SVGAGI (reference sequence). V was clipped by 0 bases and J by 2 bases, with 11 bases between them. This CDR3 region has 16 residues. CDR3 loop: CASSYSAGDPYNEQFF. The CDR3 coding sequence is TGTGCCAGCAGTTACTCAGCTGGGGATCCCTACAATGAGCAGTTCTTC.